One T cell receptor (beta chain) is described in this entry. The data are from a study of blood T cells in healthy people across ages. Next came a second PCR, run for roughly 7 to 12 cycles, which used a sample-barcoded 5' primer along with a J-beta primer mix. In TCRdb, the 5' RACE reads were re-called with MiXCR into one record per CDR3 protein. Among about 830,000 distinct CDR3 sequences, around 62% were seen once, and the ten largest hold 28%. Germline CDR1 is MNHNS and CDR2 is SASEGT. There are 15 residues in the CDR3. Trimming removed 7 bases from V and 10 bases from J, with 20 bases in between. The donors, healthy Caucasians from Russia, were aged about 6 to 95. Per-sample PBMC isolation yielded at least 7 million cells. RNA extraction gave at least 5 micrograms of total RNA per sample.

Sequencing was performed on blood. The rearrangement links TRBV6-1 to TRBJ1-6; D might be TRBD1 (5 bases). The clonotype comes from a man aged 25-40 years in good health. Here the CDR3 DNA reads TGTGCCAGCATTAGGCGCCTGGACGGGGGGTCACCCCTCCACTTT. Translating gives CASIRRLDGGSPLHF.